Sequencing of this TCR beta chain was carried out in a study of blood T cell repertoires in COVID-19. This CDR3 region has 15 residues. Deletions cut 0 bases from V and 4 bases from J, with 12 bases between. The germline gives CDR1 MGHRA, CDR2 YSYEKL. TCRdb keeps only in-frame clones here, not all; method: immunoSEQ multiplex PCR. The sample holds 350,000 to 500,000 clones, about 88% seen once. The sequence came from a woman under 30 who had been exposed to COVID-19. The J gene is TRBJ1-1, the V gene TRBV4-1; D ambiguous. The sequenced sample was PBMCs or T cells enriched from blood (not recorded which). In nucleotides, the CDR3 is TGCGCCAGCAGCCAAGATGGCGACGGGGTCACTGAAGCTTTCTTT. Its protein is CASSQDGDGVTEAFF.